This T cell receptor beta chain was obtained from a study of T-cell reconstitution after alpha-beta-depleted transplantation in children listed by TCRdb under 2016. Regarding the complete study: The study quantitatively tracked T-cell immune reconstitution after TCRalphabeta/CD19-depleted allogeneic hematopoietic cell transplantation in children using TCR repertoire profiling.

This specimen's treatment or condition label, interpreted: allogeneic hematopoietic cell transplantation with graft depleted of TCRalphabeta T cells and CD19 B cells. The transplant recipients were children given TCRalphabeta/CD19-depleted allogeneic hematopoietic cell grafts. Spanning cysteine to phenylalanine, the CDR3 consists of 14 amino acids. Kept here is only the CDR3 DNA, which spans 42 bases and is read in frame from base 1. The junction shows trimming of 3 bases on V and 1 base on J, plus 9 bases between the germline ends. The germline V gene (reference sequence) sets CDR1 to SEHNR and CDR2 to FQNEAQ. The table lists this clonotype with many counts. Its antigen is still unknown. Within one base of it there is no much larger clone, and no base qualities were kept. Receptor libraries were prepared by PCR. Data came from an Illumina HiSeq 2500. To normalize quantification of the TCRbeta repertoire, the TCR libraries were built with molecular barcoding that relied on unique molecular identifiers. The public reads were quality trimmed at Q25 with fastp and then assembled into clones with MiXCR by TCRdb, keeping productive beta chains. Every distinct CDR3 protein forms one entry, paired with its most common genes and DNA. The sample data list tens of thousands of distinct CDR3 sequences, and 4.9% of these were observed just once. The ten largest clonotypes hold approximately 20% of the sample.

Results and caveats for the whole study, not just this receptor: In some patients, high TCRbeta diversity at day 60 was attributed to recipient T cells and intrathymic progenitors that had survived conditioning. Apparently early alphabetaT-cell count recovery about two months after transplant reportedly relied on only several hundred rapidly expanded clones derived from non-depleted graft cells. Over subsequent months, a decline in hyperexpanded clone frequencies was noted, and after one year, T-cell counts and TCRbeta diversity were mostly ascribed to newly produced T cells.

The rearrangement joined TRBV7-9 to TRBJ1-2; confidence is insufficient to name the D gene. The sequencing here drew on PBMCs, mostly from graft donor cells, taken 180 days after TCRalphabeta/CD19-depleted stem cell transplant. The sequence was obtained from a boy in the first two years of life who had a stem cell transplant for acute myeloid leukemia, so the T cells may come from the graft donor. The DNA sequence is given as TGTGCCAGCAGCTTCGACGGGAATAACTATGGCTACACCTTC. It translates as CASSFDGNNYGYTF.